The next 12 T cell receptor beta chains were all read from a single sample in a study of T cells in Graves' hyperthyroidism and ophthalmopathy. Amplification of TCR beta CDR3 regions was performed using RNA transcripts as template. RT-PCR in the first round (using the HTBI primer set) targeted the TCR CDR3. TCRdb called the multiplex PCR reads again in MiXCR, with one record for every CDR3 protein. Of approximately 400,000 distinct CDR3 sequences listed, approximately 13% are singletons. Specimen: blood. The receptor set was obtained from a man younger than 45 with Graves' hyperthyroidism that later progressed to Graves' ophthalmopathy.

CDR3 in amino acids: CACSRGTGVGYTEAFF. For the CDR3, the DNA is TGTGCCTGCTCTAGGGGGACAGGGGTCGGTTACACTGAAGCTTTCTTT. The chain carries TRBV30 and TRBJ1-1; 10 nucleotides align to TRBD1. The germline V gene has CDR1 GTSNPN and CDR2 SVGIG (reference sequence). The J segment lost 3 bases and the V segment lost 6 bases, leaving 13 bases of the junction unmatched. The CDR3 spans 16 residues.

This chain links TRBV6-1 with TRBJ2-7; tentatively, D is TRBD1 (6 bases). Trimming took off 0 bases at V and 0 bases at J, with 12 bases between the two ends. Germline V gene data show CDR1 as MNHNS and CDR2 as SASEGT. This CDR3 region has 16 residues. Here the CDR3 reads CASSEARTATSYEQYF. CDR3 sequence (DNA): TGTGCCAGCAGTGAAGCTAGGACAGCAACCTCCTACGAGCAGTACTTC.

This clonotype was seen at least ten times. The chain uses TRBV12-3 or TRBV12-4 and TRBJ1-6; tentatively, D is TRBD1 (6 bases). V was trimmed by 5 bases and J by 0 bases, leaving 8 bases between them. This CDR3 contains 15 residues. CDR3 sequence reads: CASSRTVSYNSPLHF. Written as DNA, the CDR3 is TGTGCCAGCAGTCGGACAGTCTCCTATAATTCACCCCTCCACTTT.

This clonotype was detected ten times or more. This rearrangement joins TRBV7-9 to TRBJ2-1; D is unclear. This CDR3 has 14 amino acids. V shed 6 bases and J shed 0 bases, with 9 bases lying between them. Germline CDR1 is SEHNR and CDR2 is FQNEAQ (reference sequence). This chain's CDR3 is CASRGRSSYNEQFF. In DNA form, the CDR3 reads TGTGCCAGCAGAGGACGGAGCTCCTACAATGAGCAGTTCTTC.

In its sample, this clonotype was seen many times. CDR3 nucleotide sequence: TGTGCCAGCATCGGAAGGAACACTGAAGCTTTCTTT. Encoded protein: CASIGRNTEAFF. V is TRBV11-3 and J is TRBJ1-1; D unclear. CDR1 and CDR2 (germline): SGHNT, YENEEA. CDR3 length equals 12 residues. Trimming stripped 7 bases from V and 1 base from J, with 7 bases between.

The table lists this clonotype with many counts. This chain joins TRBV6-6 and TRBJ2-5; 7 bases agree with TRBD1. This CDR3 is 16 amino acids long. Germline V gives CDR1 MNHNY, CDR2 SVGAGI (reference sequence). Trimming at V came to 0 bases and at J to 2 bases, leaving 6 bases not matched to a gene. The CDR3 DNA follows: TGTGCCAGCAGTTACTCGATCGTCAGGGGGCAAGAGACCCAGTACTTC. This gives the protein CASSYSIVRGQETQYF.

The chain joins TRBV3-1 to TRBJ2-3, with TRBD2 matching over 8 bases. There are 16 residues in the CDR3. Germline CDR1 LGHDT, CDR2 YNNKEL (reference sequence). Trimming at V came to 4 bases and at J to 2 bases, leaving 8 bases not matched to a gene. The CDR3 DNA reads as TGTGCCAGCAGCCCGTCGGGGGGGGGCCCCACAGATACGCAGTATTTT. It translates to CASSPSGGGPTDTQYF.

There are many counts of this clonotype. The genes are TRBV28 and TRBJ2-5; D not resolved. The germline CDR1 and CDR2 sequences are MDHEN and SYDVKM. V was trimmed by 5 bases and J by 3 bases, leaving 10 bases between them. This CDR3 has 13 amino acids. The CDR3 nucleotides read TGTGCCAGCAGTGCGTGGGATGAAGAGACCCAGTACTTC. This gives the protein CASSAWDEETQYF.

This clonotype was seen many times. The rearrangement uses TRBV3-1 and TRBJ2-1, with unresolved D. Between the trimmed V and J ends, which lost 0 bases and 7 bases, there was a span of 4 bases. Germline V gives CDR1 LGHDT, CDR2 YNNKEL (reference sequence). The CDR3 is 12 amino acids. CDR3 nucleotides: TGTGCCAGCAGCCAAGAATATAATGAGCAGTTCTTC. As protein: CASSQEYNEQFF.

This clonotype has just one count. Since a much larger clone is just one base distant, this may be a read error. The CDR3 coding sequence is TGTGCCAGCGGGCAAGAAGCCTTGAACACTGAAGCTTTCTTT. Protein sequence: CASGQEALNTEAFF. The rearrangement links TRBV7-9 to TRBJ1-1; D is uncertain. Germline V gene sequence: CDR1 SEHNR, CDR2 FQNEAQ (reference sequence). This CDR3 is built from 14 residues. V shed 8 bases and J shed 0 bases, with 13 bases lying between them.

The genes are TRBV7-2 and TRBJ1-5; D is unresolved. The CDR3 covers 12 residues. The ends were cut back, 5 bases at V and 4 bases at J, with 6 bases in the middle. Germline assignment: CDR1 SGHTA and CDR2 FQGNSA. The CDR3 DNA is TGTGCCAGCAGCATGATGAATCAGCCCCAGCATTTT. This gives the protein CASSMMNQPQHF.

This clonotype was counted once. This chain links TRBV7-2 with TRBJ1-2; D unresolved. Germline CDR1 reads SGHTA; CDR2 reads FQGNSA. The CDR3 spans 16 residues. Trimming took 0 bases from V and 4 from J, leaving 15 bases between them. As DNA, the CDR3 is TGTGCCAGCAGCTTAGCATTGGGTTTTTCTAGCTATGGCTACACCTTC. Amino acid sequence: CASSLALGFSSYGYTF.